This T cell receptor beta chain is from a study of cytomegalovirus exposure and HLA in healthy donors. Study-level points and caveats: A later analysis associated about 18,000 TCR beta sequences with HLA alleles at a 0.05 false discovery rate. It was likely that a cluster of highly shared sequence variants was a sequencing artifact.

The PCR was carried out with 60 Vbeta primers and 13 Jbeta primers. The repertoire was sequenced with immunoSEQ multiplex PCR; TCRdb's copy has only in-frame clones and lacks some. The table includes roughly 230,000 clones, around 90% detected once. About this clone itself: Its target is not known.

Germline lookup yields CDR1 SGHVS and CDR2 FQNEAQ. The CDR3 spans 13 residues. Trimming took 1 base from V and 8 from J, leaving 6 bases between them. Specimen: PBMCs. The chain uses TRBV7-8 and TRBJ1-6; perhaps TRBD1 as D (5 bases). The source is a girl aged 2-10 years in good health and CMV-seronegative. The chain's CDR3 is CASSLGGDSPLHF. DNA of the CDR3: TGTGCCAGCAGCTTAGGGGGGGATTCACCCCTCCACTTT.